This TCR beta chain was captured by sequencing in a study of T cell repertoires in cytomegalovirus infection. General study results and limits: Identification of carriers of CMV plus the relevant HLA was achieved through cumulative public TCR beta family frequency. The ex vivo response was dominated by HLA-C-restricted CMV-specific TCR beta clonotypes.

This clonotype has ten or more counts. The antigen is undetermined. Using its own MiXCR run on the reads, TCRdb lists one record per CDR3 protein. Seen here are 100,000 to 150,000 distinct CDR3 sequences, 8.8% observed once, and the top ten hold around 9.1%. Material for sequencing was PBMCs. The clonotype comes from a human donor in good health (CMV status not recorded). Some clones in this sample may be carry-over from other donors' samples.

This CDR3 is CASSFSSGREQYF. DNA for the CDR3: TGTGCCAGCAGCTTTAGTTCAGGCCGCGAGCAGTACTTC. The genes are TRBV7-2 and TRBJ2-7; D is undetermined. The CDR3 totals 13 residues. CDR1 is SGHTA and CDR2 is FQGNSA in the germline V gene. Deletions cut 3 bases from V and 6 bases from J, with 12 bases between.